This T cell receptor beta chain was obtained from a study of blood T cell repertoires in COVID-19. Study details: The cDNA or gDNA used as material had been derived from T cells, B-cell-depleted T cells, or PBMCs.

Germline loops: CDR1 LNHDA, CDR2 SQIVND (reference sequence). V dropped 4 bases and J dropped 6 bases, with 21 bases sitting between them. The CDR3 runs 16 residues. The repertoire was sequenced with immunoSEQ multiplex PCR; TCRdb's copy has only in-frame clones and lacks some. The sample has 140,000 to 150,000 clones, more than 75% seen once. Specimen: PBMCs or T cells enriched from blood (not recorded which). V and J are TRBV19 and TRBJ1-2, with D perhaps TRBD1 (5 bases). The TCR originated in a woman aged 45 to 65 who had recovered from COVID-19. CDR3: CASSSFPAQTEHGYTF. CDR3 DNA: TGTGCCAGTAGTAGTTTCCCCGCACAGACAGAACATGGCTACACCTTC.